This T cell receptor beta chain was sequenced in a study of T cell responses to AZD1222 COVID-19 vaccine (dated by TCRdb to the early 2020s). Background for the entire study: A total of about 230 trial participants underwent TCR sequencing, of whom some 210 received two doses of AZD1222 and around 26 received two doses of the MenACWY control vaccine. Trial participants were enrolled by age into 18-55, 56-69 and 70-plus year subgroups, with roughly 160, 29 and 62 TCR-sequenced participants respectively.

The CDR3 regions of human TCRbeta chains were analyzed by immunosequencing. The authors' pipeline ran thus. TCRs in the repertoires were matched against a reference library of SARS-CoV-2-specific TCRs that had been generated with the MIRA antigen-specificity platform. Breadth was defined as the fraction of unique TCRs that were SARS-CoV-2-associated. Depth was defined as the fraction of total T cells that were SARS-CoV-2-associated. Using the MIRA data, every spike-specific TCR was mapped to the spike region that the TCR reacted to and assigned to either a CD4 or a CD8 class. Log10-transformed breadth and depth values were compared by one-way ANOVA with Sidak's multiple comparisons tests. TCRdb obtained this table from immuneACCESS and retained in-frame rearrangements with V and J assigned. These tables miss some clones; where compared with another copy, unresolved V genes account for less than half of the shortfall, and the remainder is unexplained. V, J and clone size reflect that table, while D and trimming were determined from the DNA. The sample table records about 160,000 clones; roughly 94% of these occur just once. Around 4.5% of the sample rests with the top ten.

This clone has just a few counts. It lacks a known antigen. No base-level quality is on record; no much larger clone is a single base apart. The paper's findings and limits, for the study overall: The vaccine-associated CD4 TCRs covered the entire spike protein, and the dominant responses fell in regions 160-218 and 743-854. Participants were mostly white British and included more females than males, and it was suggested by the authors that clonal diversity may have been underestimated. A significant rise in spike-specific TCR breadth and depth was observed after two AZD1222 doses relative to day 0 and relative to MenACWY recipients. Reportedly, close to half of the unique spike-specific TCRs recognized epitopes lying outside the regions that are mutated in the B.1.351 and B.1.1.7 variants. The 56-69-year group was small, and its depth increase did not reach significance, likely because of low power. Conclusions about previously exposed vaccinees were limited because only a handful of AZD1222 recipients were SARS-CoV-2 seropositive at baseline. No day 14 peak-response samples were available, so repertoires were characterized only after the peak T cell response.

The sample's time point label, decoded: baseline before first vaccination. This sample's treatment or condition label indicates: meningococcal conjugate vaccine given as trial control. Vaccinee samples were obtained from the UK trials COV001 and COV002, which included a single-blind randomized controlled phase 2/3 trial of AZD1222 (ChAdOx1 nCoV-19) in healthy adults. Trial participant PBMC samples were collected at day 0 and day 28 after the second dose for TCRbeta chain sequencing. The sequencing used peripheral blood, collected on day 0 of MenACWY control vaccination. This clonotype originated in an adult in good health.

At the DNA level, the sequence is TGTGCCAGTAGCGAGACAGGGCAGGAAAAACTGTTTTTT. The resulting protein is CASSETGQEKLFF. The sequence joins TRBV19 to TRBJ1-4, with TRBD1 identical over 7 junction bases. The CDR3 contains 13 residues, cysteine and phenylalanine counted. Only the CDR3 region is kept as DNA, spanning 39 bases read in frame from base 1. The germline V gene (reference sequence) yields LNHDA for CDR1 and SQIVND for CDR2. Unmatched junction bases come to 6, with V trimmed by 6 bases and J by 8 bases. Extended through the reference TRBV19 and TRBJ1-4 proteins, this CDR3 yields the full variable domain: DGGITQSPKYLFRKEGQNVTLSCEQNLNHDAMYWYRQDPGQGLRLIYYSQIVNDFQKGDIAEGYSVSREKKESFPLTVTSAQKNPTAFYLCASSETGQEKLFFGSGTQLSVL.